This TCR beta chain was retrieved from a study of Graves' ophthalmopathy and Graves' hyperthyroidism. Looking at the study overall: Specimen type is peripheral blood, obtained at initial diagnosis before any treatment.

Study findings and constraints: Researchers report that a 13-signature model separated ophthalmopathy from stable hyperthyroidism, posting about 87% sensitivity and roughly 81% specificity.

This clonotype was seen only a few times. Its antigen is currently unknown. V lost 4 bases to trimming and J lost 8 bases, with 13 bases between them. CDR1 and CDR2 (germline): SGDLS, YYNGEE. This CDR3 contains 13 residues. Amplifying from RNA transcripts, the study obtained TCR beta CDR3 regions. A first-round RT-PCR used HTBI primers, followed by a second-round multiplex PCR. TCRdb processed the multiplex PCR reads anew with MiXCR; each CDR3 protein has one entry. The sample lists roughly 700,000 distinct CDR3 sequences; 35% to 50% were seen once. This clonotype was obtained from an adult man with Graves' ophthalmopathy. Sequenced input: peripheral blood. J is TRBJ1-5 and V is TRBV9, with D uncertain. The CDR3 loop is CASSPRWGEPQHF. The CDR3 DNA is TGTGCCAGCAGCCCTCGTTGGGGTGAGCCCCAGCATTTT.